The entry below describes one TCR beta chain. This entry is derived from a study of OX40 agonist ivuxolimab in advanced cancers. Germline assignment: CDR1 MGHRA and CDR2 YSYEKL. Trimming took 0 bases from V and 0 from J, leaving 15 bases between them. The CDR3 has 18 residues. Method: immunoSEQ multiplex PCR; TCRdb's copy keeps in-frame clones and lacks some. The sample comprises around 70,000 clones, about nine tenths of which are singletons, and 5.9% rests with the top ten. The chain couples TRBV4-1 to TRBJ2-1; D is uncertain. This sequence was found in an adult with an advanced solid tumor such as melanoma, head and neck, liver or kidney cancer. The sample here was CD4+ or CD8+ T cells sorted from blood, taken in a trial of the OX40 agonist ivuxolimab. The CDR3 nucleotides read TGCGCCAGCAGCCAAGATGGGAAGCGAATTAGCTCCTACAATGAGCAGTTCTTC. This gives the protein CASSQDGKRISSYNEQFF.